This TCR beta chain was observed in a study of Tregs in tolerant kidney transplant recipients. Unstimulated regulatory T cells (CD4+CD25+CD127-), CD4+CD25- non-regulatory cells, CD4 and CD8 cells were FACS-sorted from thawed PBMCs. Study conclusions and caveats: Biological reproducibility was not directly addressed, but technical replication error appeared minimal.

The repertoire was sequenced with immunoSEQ multiplex PCR; TCRdb's copy has only in-frame clones and lacks some. The sample carries roughly 120,000 clones, almost 95% recorded once. With respect to this clone: Its cognate antigen is unknown.

From germline, CDR1 is SNHLY and CDR2 FYNNEI. The V end was cut by 4 bases, the J end by 2 bases, with 14 bases between. The CDR3 is made up of 15 amino acids. The chain couples TRBV2 to TRBJ1-2, with D possibly matching TRBD1 (5 bases). This sequence originates from a human donor in good health. The sequenced material came from CD4+ T cells from blood. CDR3 DNA sequence: TGTGCCAGCAGTGGGGGCCTGAACAGGAACTATGGCTACACCTTC. Translated: CASSGGLNRNYGYTF.